One and the same sample provided the 6 T cell receptor beta chains below, sequenced in a study of long-term antiretroviral therapy in people with HIV (dated by TCRdb to the early 2020s). The immunoSEQ hsTCRB v3.0 assay was used at survey level resolution to sequence the TRB variable region. What TCRdb holds here is the immuneACCESS table cut down to in-frame rearrangements. Part of the clones is not present; checked against another copy, under half of the missing clones reflect an unresolved V gene, and the others are unexplained. The sample table records roughly 19,000 clones; approximately 77% of these occur just once. About 10% of the sample is in the top ten clones. The sample here was unsorted PBMCs, taken about 2.5 years after starting antiretroviral therapy. These receptors were taken from a man aged 35 to 55 with HIV.

V and J are TRBV6-1 and TRBJ1-2; D unresolved. CDR3 length: 15 amino acids. Germline CDR1 MNHNS, CDR2 SASEGT. Trimming removed 3 bases at V and 8 bases at J, with 19 bases between. This chain's CDR3 is CASSEGGILKGGYTF. CDR3 sequence (DNA): TGTGCCAGCAGTGAGGGAGGGATCCTCAAGGGAGGCTACACCTTC.

The DNA for the CDR3 is TGTGCCAGCAGCTTGGCGGGCTCGAACACCGGGGAGCTGTTTTTT. Translating gives CASSLAGSNTGELFF. The chain recombines TRBV7-3 with TRBJ2-2; possibly TRBD2 for D (5 bases). The germline CDR1 and CDR2 sequences are SGHTA and FQGTGA. CDR3 length equals 15 residues. V was trimmed by 3 bases and J by 0 bases, leaving 8 bases between them.

This clone was found once. The CDR3, as DNA: TGTGCCAGCAGCTTGGGCCAGGGAGGAAATGGCTACACCTTC. It codes for CASSLGQGGNGYTF. This chain links TRBV7-8 with TRBJ1-2, with D possibly TRBD1 on 5 matching bases. V shed 3 bases and J shed 6 bases, with 14 bases lying between them. The V gene's germline CDR1 is SGHVS and CDR2 FQNEAQ. The CDR3 sequence is 14 residues long.

The chain links TRBV27 to TRBJ1-4; no clear D. The V end was cut by 2 bases, the J end by 2 bases, with 9 bases between. Germline CDR1 and CDR2: MNHEY and SMNVEV (reference sequence). The CDR3 is 15 residues long. CDR3 coding DNA: TGTGCCAGCAGTTTAATAGGTTACACTAATGAAAAACTGTTTTTT. Translation: CASSLIGYTNEKLFF.

The V and J genes are TRBV7-9 and TRBJ1-1; D is perhaps TRBD1 (5 bases). Germline V lookup: CDR1 SEHNR, CDR2 FQNEAQ (reference sequence). The CDR3 runs 16 residues. V was trimmed by 1 base and J by 6 bases, leaving 18 bases between them. Written as DNA, the CDR3 is TGTGCCAGCAGCTTAGACCTGGGCAGACAGAAGGCTGAAGCTTTCTTT. Protein sequence: CASSLDLGRQKAEAFF.

The CDR3 coding sequence is TGTGCCAGCAGCCTCCGGGACCACATGGGTGAGCAGTTCTTC. Amino acid sequence: CASSLRDHMGEQFF. The chain couples TRBV5-6 to TRBJ2-1; D tentatively reads TRBD1 or TRBD2 (5 bases each). The CDR3 has 14 amino acids. Trimming left V 4 bases short and J 9 bases short, with 17 bases between. Germline values: CDR1 SGHDT, CDR2 YYEEEE. The full variable domain, with the rest looked up from reference TRBV5-6 and TRBJ2-1, is DAGVTQSPTHLIKTRGQQVTLRCSPKSGHDTVSWYQQALGQGPQFIFQYYEEEERQRGNFPDRFSGHQFPNYSSELNVNALLLGDSALYLCASSLRDHMGEQFFGPGTRLTVL.